This entry lists 7 T cell receptor beta chains sequenced from one sample in a study of shared clonotypes between healthy human individuals. Sequencing used immunoSEQ multiplex PCR; TCRdb keeps in-frame clones, though not all of them. This sample has about 2.2 million clones, with about 92% found just once. The naive CD8 fraction comprised CD45RO-negative cells positively selected for CCR7 and excluded terminally differentiated effector memory CD45RA+ cells. The specimen sequenced was naive CD8+ T cells from PBMCs. The receptors originated from a man between 18 and 35 years old in good health. Some clones in this sample may be carry-over from other donors' samples.

The CDR3 DNA reads TGTGCCAGCAGCCCAACGAGGGAGCTCAGCTACGAGCAGTACTTC. Translation: CASSPTRELSYEQYF. The gene calls are TRBV7-9 and TRBJ2-7, with a tentative D call TRBD2 (5 bases). Germline lookup yields CDR1 SEHNR and CDR2 FQNEAQ (reference sequence). V was pared by 5 bases and J by 3 bases, with 17 bases between. CDR3 length: 15 residues.

This clone was observed a single time. The chain employs TRBV29-1 and TRBJ2-1, with TRBD2 matching over 9 bases. The length of the CDR3 is 15 residues. Germline loops: CDR1 SQVTM, CDR2 ANQGSEA. J was trimmed by 3 bases and V by 0 bases; bases with no gene match: 3. The DNA for the CDR3 is TGCAGCGTTGAAGACGCTAGCGGGAACTACAATGAGCAGTTCTTC. This codes for CSVEDASGNYNEQFF.

The chain joins TRBV27 to TRBJ2-5, with a weak D call TRBD2 (6 bases). CDR3 size: 13 residues. Trimming took 5 bases from V and 4 from J, leaving 11 bases between them. CDR1 is MNHEY, CDR2 SMNVEV, per germline (reference sequence). CDR3 in amino acids: CASSRSAGETQYF. In DNA form, the CDR3 reads TGTGCCAGCAGTCGATCAGCGGGAGAGACCCAGTACTTC.

With respect to this clone: The identical CDR3 is also encoded by other nucleotide sequences in the sample. The V and J genes are TRBV4-2 and TRBJ2-7; D may match TRBD1 or TRBD2 (6 bases each). The germline V and J ends were trimmed by 0 bases and 5 bases, with 8 bases remaining between them. Looked up from germline, CDR1 is LGHNA and CDR2 is YNFKEQ. This CDR3 is 13 amino acids long. For the CDR3, the DNA is TGTGCCAGCAGCCAAGATAGGGGGGACGAGCAGTACTTC. It is translated as CASSQDRGDEQYF.

A word on this clone: The sample has other DNA sequences that encode this CDR3 too. The chain uses TRBV9 and TRBJ1-2; the D gene is possibly TRBD1 (6 bases). Trimming pared 0 bases from V and 0 bases from J, leaving 9 bases between. The CDR3 contains 15 residues. Germline values: CDR1 SGDLS, CDR2 YYNGEE. The CDR3 nucleotides are TGTGCCAGCAGCGTAGCTGGGGGCTCTAACTATGGCTACACCTTC. This translates into CASSVAGGSNYGYTF.

The chain couples TRBV4-2 to TRBJ1-5; D unclear. From germline, CDR1 is LGHNA and CDR2 YNFKEQ. There are 13 residues in the CDR3. V was pared by 0 bases and J by 7 bases, with 7 bases between. The CDR3 coding sequence is TGTGCCAGCAGCCAAGATCCGGGCCAGCCCCAGCATTTT. Translated, it gives CASSQDPGQPQHF.

This chain links TRBV14 with TRBJ2-1; TRBD2 matches 9 bases. Trimming cost V 5 bases and J 1 base; bases outside gene matches: 6. The CDR3 covers 16 residues. The germline V gene encodes CDR1 SGHDN and CDR2 FVKESK. In nucleotides, the CDR3 is TGTGCCAGCAGCGGCATTAGCGGGAGTTCCTACAATGAGCAGTTCTTC. Translating it yields CASSGISGSSYNEQFF.